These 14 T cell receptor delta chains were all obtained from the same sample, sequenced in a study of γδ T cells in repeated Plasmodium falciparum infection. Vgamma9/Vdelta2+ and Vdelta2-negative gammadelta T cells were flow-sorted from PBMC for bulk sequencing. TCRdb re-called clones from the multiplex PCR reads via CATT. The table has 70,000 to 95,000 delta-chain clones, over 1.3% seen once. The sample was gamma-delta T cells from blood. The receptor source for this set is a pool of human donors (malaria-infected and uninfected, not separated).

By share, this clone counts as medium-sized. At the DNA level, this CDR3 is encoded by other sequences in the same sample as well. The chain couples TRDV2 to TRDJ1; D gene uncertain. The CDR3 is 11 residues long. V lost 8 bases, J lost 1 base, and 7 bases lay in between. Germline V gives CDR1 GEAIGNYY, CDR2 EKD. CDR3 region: CAYSLTDKLIF. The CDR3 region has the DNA TGTGCCTACTCCCTCACCGATAAACTCATCTTT.

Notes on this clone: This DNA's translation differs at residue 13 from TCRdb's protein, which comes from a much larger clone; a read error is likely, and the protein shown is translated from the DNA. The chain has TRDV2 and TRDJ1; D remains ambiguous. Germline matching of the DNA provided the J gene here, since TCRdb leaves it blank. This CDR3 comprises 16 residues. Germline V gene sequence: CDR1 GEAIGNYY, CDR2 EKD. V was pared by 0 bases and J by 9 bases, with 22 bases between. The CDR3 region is CACDTVSWNPPPELIF. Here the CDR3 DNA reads TGTGCCTGTGACACCGTTTCGTGGAACCCTCCTCCTGAACTCATCTTT.

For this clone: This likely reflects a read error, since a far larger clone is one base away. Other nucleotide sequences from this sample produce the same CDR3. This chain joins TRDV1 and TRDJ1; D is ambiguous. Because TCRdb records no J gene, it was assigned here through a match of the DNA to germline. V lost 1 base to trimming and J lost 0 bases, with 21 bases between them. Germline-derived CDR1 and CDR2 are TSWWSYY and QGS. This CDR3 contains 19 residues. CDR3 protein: CALGEPGVPHYPNTDKLIF. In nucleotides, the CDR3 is TGTGCTCTTGGGGAACCCGGGGTTCCCCACTACCCTAACACCGATAAACTCATCTTT.

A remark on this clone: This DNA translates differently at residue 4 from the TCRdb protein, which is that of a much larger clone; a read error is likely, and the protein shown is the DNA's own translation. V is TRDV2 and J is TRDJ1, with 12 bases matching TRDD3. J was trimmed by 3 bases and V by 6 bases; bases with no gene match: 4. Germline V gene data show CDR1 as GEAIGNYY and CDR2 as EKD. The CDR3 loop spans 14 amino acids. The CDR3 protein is CACNSGGYADKLIF. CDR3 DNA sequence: TGTGCCTGTAACTCTGGGGGATACGCCGATAAACTCATCTTT.

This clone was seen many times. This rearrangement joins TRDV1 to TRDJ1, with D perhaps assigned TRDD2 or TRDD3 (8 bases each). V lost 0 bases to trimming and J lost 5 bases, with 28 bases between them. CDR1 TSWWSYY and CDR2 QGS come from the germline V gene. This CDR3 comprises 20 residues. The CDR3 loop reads CALGELTFSSYGWGTDKLIF. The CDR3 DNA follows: TGTGCTCTTGGGGAACTAACCTTTTCTTCCTACGGCTGGGGGACGGATAAACTCATCTTT.

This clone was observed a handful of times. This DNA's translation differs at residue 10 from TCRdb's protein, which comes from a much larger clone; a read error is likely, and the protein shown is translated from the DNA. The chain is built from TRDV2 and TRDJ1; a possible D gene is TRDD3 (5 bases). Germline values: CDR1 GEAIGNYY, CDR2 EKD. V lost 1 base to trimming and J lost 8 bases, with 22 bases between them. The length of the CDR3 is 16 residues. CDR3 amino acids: CACDTYLGLETGKLIF. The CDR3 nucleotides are TGTGCCTGTGACACTTACTTAGGACTGGAGACGGGGAAACTCATCTTT.

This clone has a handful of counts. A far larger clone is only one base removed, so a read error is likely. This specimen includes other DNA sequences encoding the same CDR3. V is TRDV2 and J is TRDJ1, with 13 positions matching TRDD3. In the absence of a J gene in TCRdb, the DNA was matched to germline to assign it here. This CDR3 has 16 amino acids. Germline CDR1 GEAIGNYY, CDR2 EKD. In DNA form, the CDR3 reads TGTGCCTGTGTGGGACTGGGGGATACGGGTACCGACAAACTCATCTTT. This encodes CACVGLGDTGTDKLIF.

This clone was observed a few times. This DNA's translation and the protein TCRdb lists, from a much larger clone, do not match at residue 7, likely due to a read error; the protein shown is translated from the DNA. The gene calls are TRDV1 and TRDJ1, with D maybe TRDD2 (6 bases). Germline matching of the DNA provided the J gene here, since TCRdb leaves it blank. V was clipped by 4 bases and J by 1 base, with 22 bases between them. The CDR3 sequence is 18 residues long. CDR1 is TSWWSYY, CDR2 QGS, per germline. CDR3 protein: CALGARGFLRGTTDKLIF. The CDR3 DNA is TGTGCTCTTGGGGCGCGTGGGTTCCTAAGGGGAACCACCGATAAACTCATCTTT.

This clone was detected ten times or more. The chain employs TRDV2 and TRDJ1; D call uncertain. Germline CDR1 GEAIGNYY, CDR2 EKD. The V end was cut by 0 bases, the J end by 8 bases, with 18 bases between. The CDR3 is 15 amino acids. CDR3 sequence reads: CACDTLTNQDPKLIF. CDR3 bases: TGTGCCTGTGACACCTTAACAAACCAAGACCCCAAACTCATCTTT.

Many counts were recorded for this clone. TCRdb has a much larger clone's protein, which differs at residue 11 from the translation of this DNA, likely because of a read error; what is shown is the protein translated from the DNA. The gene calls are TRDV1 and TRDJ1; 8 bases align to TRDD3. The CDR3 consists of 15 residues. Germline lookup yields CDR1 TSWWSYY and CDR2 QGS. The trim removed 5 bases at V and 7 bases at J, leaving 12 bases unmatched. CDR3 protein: CALGFYWGYSGKLIF. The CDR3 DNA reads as TGTGCTCTTGGGTTTTACTGGGGATACAGCGGTAAACTCATCTTT.

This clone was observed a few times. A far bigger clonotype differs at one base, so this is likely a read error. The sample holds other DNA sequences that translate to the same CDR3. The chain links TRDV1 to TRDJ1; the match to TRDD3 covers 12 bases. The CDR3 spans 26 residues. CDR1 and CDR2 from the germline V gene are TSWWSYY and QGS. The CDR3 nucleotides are TGTGCTCTTGGGGAAAGCACGGGCTTTTTCCCTACCCTCGACTGGGGGATACTTGGACACACCGATAAGCTCATCTTT. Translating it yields CALGESTGFFPTLDWGILGHTDKLIF.

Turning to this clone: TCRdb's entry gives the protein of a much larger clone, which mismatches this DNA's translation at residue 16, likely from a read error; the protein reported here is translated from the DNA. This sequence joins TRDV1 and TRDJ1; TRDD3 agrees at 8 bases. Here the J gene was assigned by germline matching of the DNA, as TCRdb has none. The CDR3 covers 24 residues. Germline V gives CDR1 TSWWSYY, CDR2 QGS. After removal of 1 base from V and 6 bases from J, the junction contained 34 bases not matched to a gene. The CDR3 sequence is CALGEQSYLPFELLGGKKVHKLIF. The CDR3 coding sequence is TGTGCTCTTGGGGAACAATCATACCTTCCCTTCGAACTACTGGGGGGTAAAAAGGTTCATAAACTCATCTTT.

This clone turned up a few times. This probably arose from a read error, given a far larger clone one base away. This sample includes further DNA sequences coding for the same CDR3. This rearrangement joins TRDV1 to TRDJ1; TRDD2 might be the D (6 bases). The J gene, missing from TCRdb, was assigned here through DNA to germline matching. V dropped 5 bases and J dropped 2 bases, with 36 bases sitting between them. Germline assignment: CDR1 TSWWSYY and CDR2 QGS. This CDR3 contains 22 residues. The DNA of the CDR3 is TGTGCTCTTGGGAAGACCCCATTCTTCCTCACCAACTTAGCGTCTCCAACCGATAAACTCATCTTT. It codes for CALGKTPFFLTNLASPTDKLIF.

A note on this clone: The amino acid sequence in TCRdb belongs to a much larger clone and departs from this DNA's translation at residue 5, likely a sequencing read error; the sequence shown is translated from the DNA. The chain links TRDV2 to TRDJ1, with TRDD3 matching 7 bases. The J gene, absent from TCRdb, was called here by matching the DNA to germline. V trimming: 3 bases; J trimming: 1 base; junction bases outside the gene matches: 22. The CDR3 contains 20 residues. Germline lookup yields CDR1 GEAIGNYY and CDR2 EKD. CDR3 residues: CACDAVGYGGGTPLTDKLIF. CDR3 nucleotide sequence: TGTGCCTGTGACGCCGTCGGGTATGGTGGGGGAACGCCCCTCACCGATAAACTCATCTTT.